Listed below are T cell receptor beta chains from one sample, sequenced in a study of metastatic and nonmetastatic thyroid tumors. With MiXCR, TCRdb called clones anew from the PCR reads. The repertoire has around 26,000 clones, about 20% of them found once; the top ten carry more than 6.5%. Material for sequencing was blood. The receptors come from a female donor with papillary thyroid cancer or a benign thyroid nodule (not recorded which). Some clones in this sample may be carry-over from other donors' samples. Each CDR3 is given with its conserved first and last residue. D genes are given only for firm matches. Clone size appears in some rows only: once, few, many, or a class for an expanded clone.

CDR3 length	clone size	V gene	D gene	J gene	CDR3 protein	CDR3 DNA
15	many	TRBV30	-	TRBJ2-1	CAWSGKLPESAEQFF	TGTGCCTGGAGTGGTAAGCTCCCAGAAAGCGCCGAGCAGTTCTTC
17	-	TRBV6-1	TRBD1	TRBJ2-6	CASRKGQCGTGANVLTF	TGTGCCAGCAGAAAGGGACAGTGTGGTACTGGGGCCAACGTCCTGACTTTC
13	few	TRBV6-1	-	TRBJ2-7	CASKSSVPNEQCF	TGTGCCAGCAAAAGTAGCGTTCCCAACGAGCAGTGCTTC
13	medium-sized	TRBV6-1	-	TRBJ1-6	CASSETGNSPLHF	TGTGCCAGCAGTGAAACGGGTAATTCACCCCTCCACTTT
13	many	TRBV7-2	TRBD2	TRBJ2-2	CASSFGLGGELFF	TGTGCCAGCAGCTTTGGACTAGGCGGGGAGCTGTTTTTT
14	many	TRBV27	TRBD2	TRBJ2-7	CASRPSGGTYEQYF	TGTGCCAGCAGACCAAGCGGGGGGACCTACGAGCAGTACTTC
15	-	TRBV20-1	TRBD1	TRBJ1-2	CSATTGQGGSLGYTF	TGCAGTGCTACAACAGGACAGGGGGGATCACTAGGATACACCTTC
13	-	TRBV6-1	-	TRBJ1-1	CASYSVRGTEAFF	TGTGCCAGCTACAGTGTAAGAGGAACTGAAGCTTTCTTT
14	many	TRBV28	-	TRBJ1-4	CASSWGRPNEKLFF	TGTGCCAGCAGTTGGGGCAGGCCGAATGAAAAACTGTTTTTT
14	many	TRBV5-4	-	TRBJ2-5	CASSSGTEQETQYF	TGTGCCAGCAGCTCCGGGACGGAACAAGAGACCCAGTACTTC
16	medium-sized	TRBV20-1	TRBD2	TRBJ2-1	CSARNLLAGEYNEQFF	TGCAGTGCTAGGAATCTACTAGCGGGAGAATACAATGAGCAGTTCTTC
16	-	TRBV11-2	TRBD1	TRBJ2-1	CASSSPVGTGDNEQFF	TGTGCCAGCAGCTCGCCGGTCGGGACAGGCGACAATGAGCAGTTCTTC
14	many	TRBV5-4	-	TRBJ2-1	CASSLTNAYNEQFF	TGTGCCAGCAGCTTGACCAACGCCTACAATGAGCAGTTCTTC
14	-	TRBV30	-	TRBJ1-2	CAWRTLEGFYGYTF	TGTGCCTGGAGGACACTGGAGGGGTTCTATGGCTACACCTTC
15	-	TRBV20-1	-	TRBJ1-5	CSARAGGAGNQPQHF	TGCAGTGCTAGAGCGGGGGGCGCCGGCAATCAGCCCCAGCATTTT
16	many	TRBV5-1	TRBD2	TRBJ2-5	CASSEGLAATQETQYF	TGCGCCAGCAGCGAAGGACTAGCGGCAACACAAGAGACCCAGTACTTC
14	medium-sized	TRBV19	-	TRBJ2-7	CASSARPRAYEQYF	TGTGCCAGTAGTGCCCGACCCAGGGCCTACGAGCAGTACTTC
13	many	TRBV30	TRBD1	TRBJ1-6	CAWSAGTGSPLHF	TGTGCCTGGAGCGCTGGGACAGGTTCACCCCTCCACTTT
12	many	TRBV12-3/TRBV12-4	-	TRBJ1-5	CASGSGVQPQHF	TGTGCCAGCGGTTCTGGGGTGCAGCCCCAGCATTTT
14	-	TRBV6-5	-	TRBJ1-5	CASSYSKANQPQHF	TGTGCCAGCAGTTACTCTAAGGCTAATCAGCCCCAGCATTTT
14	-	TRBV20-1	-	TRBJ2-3	CSARALVSADTQYF	TGTAGTGCTAGAGCTTTAGTTAGCGCAGATACGCAGTATTTT
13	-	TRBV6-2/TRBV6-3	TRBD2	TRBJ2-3	CASTLAGADTQYF	TGTGCCAGCACCTTAGCGGGAGCGGATACGCAGTATTTT